Listed here are 2 T cell receptor beta chains from one sample, sequenced in a study of graft-versus-host responses after intestinal transplantation. No antigen is known for these receptors. Here immunoSEQ multiplex PCR was the method, and the copy in TCRdb shows in-frame clones only, minus some. Of approximately 75,000 clones in the sample, almost 90% are singletons; the top ten hold less than 5%. The material sequenced was unstimulated CD8+ T cells sorted from spleen or lymph node cells, taken before transplant. The receptor set was obtained from a human donor who was the organ donor for an intestinal transplant.

The CDR3 loop reads CASSPTRARNEKLFF. The CDR3 DNA reads TGTGCCAGCAGCCCTACGAGAGCCCGGAATGAAAAACTGTTTTTT. The chain joins TRBV7-6 to TRBJ1-4; D remains ambiguous. V lost 5 bases to trimming and J lost 5 bases, with 15 bases between them. From germline, CDR1 is SGHVS and CDR2 FNYEAQ. This CDR3 is built from 15 residues. The full variable domain, in which reference TRBV7-6 and TRBJ1-4 provide the parts outside the CDR3, is GAGVSQSPRYKVTKRGQDVALRCDPISGHVSLYWYRQALGQGPEFLTYFNYEAQQDKSGLPNDRFSAERPEGSISTLTIQRTEQRDSAMYRCASSPTRARNEKLFFGSGTQLSVL.

The chain carries TRBV7-9 and TRBJ1-2; no clear D. From germline, CDR1 is SEHNR and CDR2 FQNEAQ (reference sequence). The germline V and J ends were trimmed by 5 bases and 3 bases, with 16 bases remaining between them. CDR3 size: 15 residues. In nucleotides, the CDR3 is TGTGCCAGCAGCGCGGGCGTATTTGCTGACTATGGCTACACCTTC. Its protein is CASSAGVFADYGYTF.